The 15 T cell receptor beta chains below all came from one sample that was sequenced in a study of blood T cells in healthy people across ages. PCR was performed a second time for about 6 to 12 cycles using a sample-barcoded 5' primer and a J-beta primer mix. TCRdb fed the 5' RACE reads into MiXCR, producing one record per CDR3 protein. The table lists about 1.4 million distinct CDR3 sequences, approximately 59% of them singletons. The sequenced sample consisted of blood. Receptors originate from a man aged 18 to 30 in good health.

As for this clonotype: This may come from a read error, since a much larger clone is one base off. The CDR3 protein is CSAGDVGGFLAKNIQYF. CDR3 nucleotide sequence: TGCAGTGCTGGAGACGTAGGAGGATTCCTAGCCAAAAACATTCAGTACTTC. The gene calls are TRBV20-1 and TRBJ2-4; a possible D gene is TRBD2 (5 bases). This CDR3 region has 17 residues. Germline assignment: CDR1 DFQATT and CDR2 SNEGSKA (reference sequence).

The CDR3 DNA sequence: TGTGCCAGCAGTGAAACAGGGCAAAAACTGTTTTTT. Translation: CASSETGQKLFF. The V and J genes are TRBV6-5 and TRBJ1-4; D perhaps matches TRBD1 (6 bases). Between the trimmed V and J ends, which lost 5 bases and 9 bases, there was a span of 10 bases. Germline lookup yields CDR1 MNHEY and CDR2 SVGAGI. The CDR3 contains 12 residues.

The chain links TRBV7-9 to TRBJ2-1; weak D call: TRBD2 (5 bases). Germline CDR1 is SEHNR and CDR2 is FQNEAQ (reference sequence). Trimming shortened V by 1 base and J by 0 bases, and 13 bases separated the two germline ends. This CDR3 is 17 amino acids long. CDR3 region: CASSLDLREGSYNEQFF. In DNA form, the CDR3 reads TGTGCCAGCAGCTTAGACCTCCGAGAGGGCTCCTACAATGAGCAGTTCTTC.

There are a few counts of this clonotype. The chain uses TRBV5-1 and TRBJ2-7; 7 nucleotides line up with TRBD1. In germline, CDR1 is SGHRS, CDR2 YFSETQ. J was trimmed by 5 bases and V by 5 bases; bases with no gene match: 10. The CDR3 contains 14 residues. The CDR3 DNA is TGCGCCAGCAGTACAACCGACAGGGTCGACGAGCAGTACTTC. Protein sequence: CASSTTDRVDEQYF.

This clonotype occurred a few times. The chain has TRBV29-1 and TRBJ2-5, with D tentatively TRBD2 (6 bases). Judging by the DNA end, TRBJ2-7 fits better; the J call may be wrong. Germline V gene sequence: CDR1 SQVTM, CDR2 ANQGSEA. CDR3 length: 11 residues. For the CDR3, the DNA is TGCAGCACTCTACTAGCCGCCGAGCAGTACTTC. It specifies CSTLLAAEQYF.

The rearrangement links TRBV4-3 to TRBJ1-4; D unresolved. This CDR3 is built from 14 residues. V lost 0 bases, J lost 10 bases, and 12 bases lay in between. Germline-derived CDR1 and CDR2 are LGHNA and YSLEER. The CDR3 nucleotides are TGCGCCAGCAGCCAAGATCCCAACGGGGTAAAACTGTTTTTT. This gives the protein CASSQDPNGVKLFF.

The chain has TRBV7-2 and TRBJ2-1; D call uncertain. The end of the DNA fits TRBJ2-7 better, so the J call may be wrong. Looked up from germline, CDR1 is SGHTA and CDR2 is FQGNSA. This CDR3 has 12 residues. The CDR3 sequence is CASSSDHNEQYF. The CDR3 bases are TGTGCCAGCAGCTCGGACCACAATGAGCAGTACTTC.

The genes are TRBV6-5 and TRBJ2-3; D assignment may be TRBD1 or TRBD2 (6 bases each). V was clipped by 2 bases and J by 6 bases, with 15 bases between them. The CDR3 covers 15 residues. CDR1 MNHEY and CDR2 SVGAGI come from the germline V gene. Here the CDR3 reads CASSYDRRVGDTQYF. The CDR3 nucleotides read TGTGCCAGCAGTTACGACAGGAGGGTTGGGGATACGCAGTATTTT.

The chain has TRBV2 and TRBJ1-4; TRBD1 matches 8 bases. Germline assignment: CDR1 SNHLY and CDR2 FYNNEI. The CDR3 totals 17 residues. Trimming at V came to 6 bases and at J to 7 bases, leaving 16 bases not matched to a gene. CDR3 nucleotide sequence: TGTGCCAGCAGGGCCGCCTGGACAGGGTATGGTGGTGAAAAACTGTTTTTT. Its protein product is CASRAAWTGYGGEKLFF.

V and J are TRBV11-2 and TRBJ2-6, with D maybe TRBD2 (5 bases). Germline lookup yields CDR1 SGHAT and CDR2 FQNNGV. This CDR3 comprises 16 residues. V lost 5 bases and J 2 bases, leaving 13 bases between the germline ends. CDR3 bases: TGTGCCAGCAGCCGAAATAGCGTGGCTGGGGCCAACGTCCTGACTTTC. It is translated as CASSRNSVAGANVLTF.

The rearrangement links TRBV6-1 to TRBJ2-1; TRBD2 matches at 12 bases. Germline assignment: CDR1 MNHNS and CDR2 SASEGT. The CDR3 contains 18 residues. V lost 6 bases, J lost 2 bases, and 11 bases stayed unmatched. The CDR3 DNA reads TGTGCCAGCAGGACCGGCCGTGGACTAGCGGGGACCTACAATGAGCAGTTCTTC. This codes for CASRTGRGLAGTYNEQFF.

V usage is TRBV7-9 and J usage is TRBJ2-1, with a possible D match to TRBD2 (7 bases). This CDR3 region has 16 residues. The germline CDR1 and CDR2 sequences are SEHNR and FQNEAQ (reference sequence). The V end was cut by 1 base, the J end by 4 bases, with 14 bases between. The CDR3: CASSLEGGDLYNEQFF. DNA of the CDR3: TGTGCCAGCAGCTTAGAAGGGGGGGACTTGTACAATGAGCAGTTCTTC.

The chain carries TRBV10-3 and TRBJ1-2; no definite D call. CDR1 and CDR2 (germline): ENHRY, SYGVKD. V shed 3 bases and J shed 5 bases, with 13 bases lying between them. The CDR3 contains 14 residues. The CDR3 protein is CAISDFWDAYGYTF. CDR3 DNA sequence: TGTGCCATCAGTGATTTTTGGGATGCATATGGCTACACCTTC.

The CDR3 region is CASSQTGGGGWEDYGYTF. For the CDR3, the DNA is TGCGCCAGCAGCCAGACAGGGGGCGGAGGGTGGGAGGACTATGGCTACACCTTC. The V and J genes are TRBV4-1 and TRBJ1-2, with 10 bases fitting TRBD1. The germline gives CDR1 MGHRA, CDR2 YSYEKL. CDR3 length equals 18 residues. V lost 3 bases and J lost 3; bases outside the gene matches: 13.

The chain combines TRBV28 with TRBJ1-1; no clear D gene. Germline V gene sequence: CDR1 MDHEN, CDR2 SYDVKM. The CDR3 spans 12 residues. CDR3: CTNSSHGREAFF. DNA for the CDR3: TGTACCAACAGTTCCCACGGGCGGGAAGCTTTCTTT. The full variable domain, rest sourced from reference TRBV28 and TRBJ1-1, is DVKVTQSSRYLVKRTGEKVFLECVQDMDHENMFWYRQDPGLGLRLIYFSYDVKMKEKGDIPEGYSVSREKKERFSLILESASTNQTSMYLCTNSSHGREAFFGQGTRLTVV.